The 5 T cell receptor beta chains below come from one sample, sequenced in a study of Ad26.COV2.S vaccination and SARS-CoV-2 variants. Described treatment: 15 to 20 received Ad26.COV2.S at low or high dose, single or two shots; about 5 received placebo; per-sample allocation not given. The samples date from day 63 after the first vaccine or placebo injection. This table comes from immunoSEQ multiplex PCR, and its TCRdb copy is limited to in-frame clones, with some not included. Of about 680,000 clones listed, about 89% are singletons. Sequencing used peripheral blood, obtained in a trial of Ad26.COV2.S vaccine versus placebo. The receptors here all came from a person aged 18 to 59 who received the Ad26.COV2.S COVID-19 vaccine or a placebo.

This chain links TRBV7-2 with TRBJ2-7, with 13 bases aligning to TRBD2. CDR3 length: 15 amino acids. Germline V lookup: CDR1 SGHTA, CDR2 FQGNSA. V trimming: 2 bases; J trimming: 4 bases; junction bases outside the gene matches: 2. The CDR3 here is CASSLRTSGSYEQYF. CDR3 DNA sequence: TGTGCCAGCAGCTTAAGGACTAGCGGGAGTTACGAGCAGTACTTC.

The genes are TRBV3-1 (or the pseudogene TRBV3-2) and TRBJ1-3, with 9 bases matching TRBD1. From germline, CDR1 is LGHDT and CDR2 YNNKEL (reference sequence). The CDR3 has 15 residues. V trimming: 4 bases; J trimming: 5 bases; junction bases outside the gene matches: 6. CDR3 sequence: CASSRRQGGRNTIYF. The CDR3 bases are TGTGCCAGCAGCCGGAGACAGGGGGGTAGAAACACCATATATTTT.

The rearrangement uses TRBV30 and TRBJ2-7; 9 bases fit TRBD2. V lost 6 bases and J lost 3; bases outside the gene matches: 6. Germline V gene sequence: CDR1 GTSNPN, CDR2 SVGIG (reference sequence). This CDR3 is 13 amino acids long. CDR3 residues: CACARGGNYEQYF. CDR3 coding DNA: TGTGCCTGTGCGCGGGGGGGCAACTACGAGCAGTACTTC.

This clone came up once. CDR3 nucleotides: TGTGCCAGCAGCACGCCCCCCAGGGGAGGTGGACTAGTGGCAGACGAGCAGTACTTC. Protein product: CASSTPPRGGGLVADEQYF. This chain joins TRBV11-3 and TRBJ2-7, with D perhaps TRBD2 (7 bases). This CDR3 is 19 amino acids long. V was clipped by 5 bases and J by 5 bases, with 31 bases between them. Per germline, CDR1 SGHNT and CDR2 YENEEA.

The chain joins TRBV19 to TRBJ2-4; D is ambiguous. The CDR3 contains 16 residues. Germline CDR1 LNHDA, CDR2 SQIVND (reference sequence). V lost 3 bases and J lost 0, with 12 bases in between. The CDR3 protein is CASSIGLRLAKNIQYF. The CDR3 DNA reads as TGTGCCAGTAGTATCGGCCTCAGACTAGCCAAAAACATTCAGTACTTC.